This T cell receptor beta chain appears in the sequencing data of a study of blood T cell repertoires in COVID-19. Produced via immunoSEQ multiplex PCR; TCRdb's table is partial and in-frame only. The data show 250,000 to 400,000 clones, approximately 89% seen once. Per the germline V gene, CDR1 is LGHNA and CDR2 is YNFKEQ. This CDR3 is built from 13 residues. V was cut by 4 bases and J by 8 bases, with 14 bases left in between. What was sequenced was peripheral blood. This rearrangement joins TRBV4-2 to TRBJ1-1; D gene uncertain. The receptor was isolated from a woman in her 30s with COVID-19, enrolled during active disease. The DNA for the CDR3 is TGTGCCAGCAGCCGCAGTGAGGGCCAAGAAGCTTTCTTT. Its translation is CASSRSEGQEAFF.